The T cell receptor beta chain described here comes from a study of spatial heterogeneity in lung cancer. Study in general: Raw sequencing reads included, on average, more than ten appearances of each unique TCR and UMI combination.

This clonotype was counted a few times. The antigen is not known. This CDR3 region has 14 residues. Germline values: CDR1 DFQATT, CDR2 SNEGSKA (reference sequence). After removal of 6 bases from V and 7 bases from J, the junction contained 11 bases not matched to a gene. Time point denoted: sample taken at primary tumor resection. Without sorting, whole RNA was sequenced from tumor, nontumor lung or frozen PBMC. A total of approximately 70 untreated early-stage non-small cell lung cancer patients served as donors. The presence of a unique molecular identifier marked each TCR cDNA molecule. TCRdb recomputed calls from the 5' RACE reads with MiXCR, one row per CDR3 protein. This repertoire shows tens of thousands of distinct CDR3 sequences, approximately 20% found once; its top ten account for 5% to 8%. Findings and caveats of the study: Blood contained ubiquitous expanded tumor TCRs more at resection than at follow-up.

This receptor was obtained from a male donor with early-stage non-small cell lung cancer. Specimen: PBMCs, collected at surgery. The chain links TRBV20-1 to TRBJ2-1; 8 nucleotides agree with TRBD2. The CDR3 spells CSADSGTRSNEQFF. The CDR3 region has the DNA TGCAGTGCAGATAGCGGGACCCGCTCGAATGAGCAGTTCTTC.